The 10 T cell receptor beta chains reported below all come from one sample, sequenced in a study of cytomegalovirus exposure and HLA in healthy donors. The repertoire was sequenced with immunoSEQ multiplex PCR; TCRdb's copy has only in-frame clones and lacks some. The profile shows over 85,000 clones, approximately 90% of them singletons. Sequenced: PBMCs. The receptors were gathered from a woman aged 30 to 39 in good health and CMV-seropositive.

V is TRBV28 and J is TRBJ2-7; 10 bases map to TRBD1. J gave up 7 bases and V 4 bases, and 10 bases lay outside the gene matches. The germline V gene has CDR1 MDHEN and CDR2 SYDVKM. The CDR3 consists of 15 residues. CDR3 amino acids: CASSSPPGQGNEQYF. The CDR3 DNA reads TGTGCCAGCAGTTCTCCCCCGGGACAGGGGAATGAGCAGTACTTC.

The DNA of the CDR3 is TGTGCCAGCAGCCAAGCACGAGGGTTGAAAATTGATACGCAGTATTTT. Translating gives CASSQARGLKIDTQYF. This chain connects TRBV11-2 to TRBJ2-3; the D gene is possibly TRBD2 (5 bases). V gave up 5 bases and J gave up 6 bases, with 21 bases separating them. Germline assignment: CDR1 SGHAT and CDR2 FQNNGV. The length of the CDR3 is 16 residues.

The chain combines TRBV28 with TRBJ1-5, with 7 bases fitting TRBD1. Germline V gives CDR1 MDHEN, CDR2 SYDVKM. This CDR3 region has 15 residues. V lost 5 bases, J lost 7 bases, and 11 bases stayed unmatched. The CDR3 spells CASSIPHRGGQPQHF. CDR3 sequence (DNA): TGTGCCAGCAGTATACCACACAGGGGAGGACAGCCCCAGCATTTT. Based on the CDR3 plus reference TRBV28 and TRBJ1-5, the full variable domain is DVKVTQSSRYLVKRTGEKVFLECVQDMDHENMFWYRQDPGLGLRLIYFSYDVKMKEKGDIPEGYSVSREKKERFSLILESASTNQTSMYLCASSIPHRGGQPQHFGDGTRLSIL.

This sequence joins TRBV5-4 and TRBJ2-2; a weak D match, TRBD2 (6 bases). V lost 0 bases, J lost 7 bases, and 13 bases lay in between. The germline CDR1 and CDR2 sequences are SGHNT and YYREEE (reference sequence). This CDR3 has 15 amino acids. The CDR3 spells CASSLVQTSGGELFF. The CDR3 DNA follows: TGTGCCAGCAGCTTGGTACAGACTAGTGGCGGGGAGCTGTTTTTT.

The CDR3 nucleotides read TGCGCCAGCAGCCGTCGGACTAGCGAAGCCTACGAGCAGTACTTC. Its protein is CASSRRTSEAYEQYF. V usage is TRBV4-1 and J usage is TRBJ2-7; 9 nucleotides line up with TRBD2. Per the germline V gene, CDR1 is MGHRA and CDR2 is YSYEKL. V lost 4 bases, J lost 2 bases, and 6 bases stayed unmatched. The CDR3 loop spans 15 amino acids.

This chain links TRBV4-1 with TRBJ1-1; TRBD1 might be the D (5 bases). Germline-derived CDR1 and CDR2 are MGHRA and YSYEKL. The CDR3 sequence is 15 residues long. V lost 0 bases, J lost 5 bases, and 13 bases lay in between. The CDR3 region is CASSQDDRRVTEAFF. The CDR3 DNA follows: TGCGCCAGCAGCCAAGACGACCGCAGGGTGACTGAAGCTTTCTTT.

This clone showed up just once. J is TRBJ2-1 and V is TRBV9; 10 nucleotides line up with TRBD2. Germline V gene data show CDR1 as SGDLS and CDR2 as YYNGEE. J lost 7 bases, V lost 2 bases, and 12 bases had no gene match. This CDR3 has 17 residues. This chain's CDR3 is CASSVGRGLAGENEQFF. The CDR3 coding sequence is TGTGCCAGCAGCGTGGGGCGAGGGCTAGCGGGAGAGAATGAGCAGTTCTTC.

This sequence joins TRBV4-1 and TRBJ2-5; D is undetermined. Between the trimmed V and J ends, which lost 1 base and 1 base, there was a span of 10 bases. The germline CDR1 and CDR2 sequences are MGHRA and YSYEKL. The CDR3 consists of 15 residues. CDR3 protein: CASSQVATSQETQYF. Written as DNA, the CDR3 is TGCGCCAGCAGCCAAGTTGCGACATCCCAAGAGACCCAGTACTTC.

The rearrangement joins TRBV27 to TRBJ2-3, with D unresolved. The CDR3 sequence is 11 residues long. Germline V gene lookup returns CDR1 MNHEY and CDR2 SMNVEV (reference sequence). V was cut by 6 bases and J by 11 bases, with 12 bases left in between. This CDR3 is CASSVGLRQYF. Here the CDR3 DNA reads TGTGCCAGCAGCGTCGGGTTGAGGCAGTATTTT.

This chain links TRBV14 with TRBJ2-3; 8 bases match TRBD2. Germline loops: CDR1 SGHDN, CDR2 FVKESK. The CDR3 consists of 16 residues. Unmatched junction bases numbered 10, after V lost 1 base and J lost 7 bases. For the CDR3, the DNA is TGTGCCAGCAGCCAAGGGGGCGGGAGGCCCTCGTATACGCAGTATTTT. Translation gives CASSQGGGRPSYTQYF.